This TCR beta chain was sequenced during a study of cytomegalovirus exposure and HLA in healthy donors. General study results and limits: In a later analysis, parvovirus B19, influenza, CMV and Epstein-Barr virus appeared linked to several top co-occurrence clusters.

The germline V gene has CDR1 SGHTA and CDR2 FQGTGA. Trimming cost V 2 bases and J 6 bases, with 17 bases left between them. The CDR3 is made up of 16 amino acids. PCR was performed using 60 Vbeta and 13 Jbeta primers. Measured with immunoSEQ multiplex PCR; TCRdb has only the in-frame clones, and not every one. Of roughly 240,000 clones listed, over 80% were seen once; the top ten hold 5% to 6.5%. On this clone: Its antigen remains unidentified.

The source of this sequence is a woman in her thirties or forties in good health and CMV-seropositive. The chain employs TRBV7-3 and TRBJ2-1; possible D gene TRBD2, 6 bases. The sequencing input was PBMCs. The CDR3 loop reads CASSLGYRLVGNEQFF. The CDR3 DNA follows: TGTGCCAGCAGCTTAGGCTATAGACTAGTCGGCAATGAGCAGTTCTTC.